The 27 T cell receptor beta chains below all came from one sample that was sequenced in a study of cytomegalovirus exposure and HLA in healthy donors. The PCR was carried out with 60 Vbeta primers and 13 Jbeta primers. Sequencing used immunoSEQ multiplex PCR; TCRdb keeps in-frame clones, though not all of them. The repertoire holds over 200,000 clones, about 72% seen once, with less than 4.5% in the top ten. Sequencing was carried out using PBMCs. The receptors were sampled from a male donor in good health and CMV-seronegative.

The V call is TRBV2, the J call TRBJ2-6; 8 bases agree with TRBD1. The CDR3 consists of 15 residues. Germline V CDR1 and CDR2: SNHLY, FYNNEI. V shed 3 bases and J 4 bases; nucleotides not matched to a gene: 2. For the CDR3, the DNA is TGTGCCAGCAGTGAGACAGGGGCCGGGGCCAACGTCCTGACTTTC. It specifies CASSETGAGANVLTF.

Only one count was recorded for this clone. The CDR3 bases are TGTGCCAGCAGCGTACATGATGACAACAATGAGCAGTTCTTC. Its protein product is CASSVHDDNNEQFF. V gene TRBV9 combines with J gene TRBJ2-1; unclear D gene. Per germline, CDR1 SGDLS and CDR2 YYNGEE. The germline V and J ends were trimmed by 1 base and 5 bases, with 10 bases remaining between them. The CDR3 contains 14 residues.

V is TRBV5-1 and J is TRBJ2-1, with 7 nucleotides matching TRBD2. J was trimmed by 5 bases and V by 1 base; bases with no gene match: 15. CDR3 length: 18 amino acids. Looked up from germline, CDR1 is SGHRS and CDR2 is YFSETQ. Here the CDR3 reads CASSLWGGSGISDNEQFF. In DNA, the CDR3 is TGCGCCAGCAGCTTGTGGGGCGGGAGTGGTATTTCGGACAATGAGCAGTTCTTC.

The chain employs TRBV5-1 and TRBJ2-7; D perhaps matches TRBD2 (5 bases). This CDR3 has 16 residues. Trimming left V 0 bases short and J 3 bases short, with 16 bases between. CDR1 is SGHRS and CDR2 is YFSETQ in the germline V gene. This CDR3 is CASSLGPTSLVYEQYF. For the CDR3, the DNA is TGCGCCAGCAGCTTGGGACCTACTAGTCTAGTCTACGAGCAGTACTTC.

Worth noting for this clone: A junction end diverges from the germline sequence, so it may reflect a read error. This sequence joins TRBV20-1 and TRBJ2-5, with unresolved D. The germline V gene has CDR1 DFQATT and CDR2 SNEGSKA (reference sequence). CDR3 length: 11 amino acids. The CDR3 sequence: CSARLFEAQYF. CDR3 in DNA: TGCAGCGCTAGGTTGTTCGAGGCCCAGTACTTC.

The gene calls are TRBV2 and TRBJ2-1; 7 bases are a match to TRBD2. The germline CDR1 and CDR2 sequences are SNHLY and FYNNEI. The CDR3 sequence is 13 residues long. Trimming removed 4 bases from V and 9 bases from J; junction bases left unmatched: 6. CDR3 sequence (DNA): TGTGCCAGCAGTGTAACTAGCGCGGGTGAGCAGTTCTTC. Translating it yields CASSVTSAGEQFF.

The chain is built from TRBV18 and TRBJ1-1; 9 bases agree with TRBD1. The trim removed 4 bases at V and 0 bases at J, leaving 6 bases unmatched. There are 16 residues in the CDR3. Germline values: CDR1 KGHSH, CDR2 LQKENI. CDR3 coding DNA: TGTGCCAGCTCACTACAGGGGGCGGGGATGAACACTGAAGCTTTCTTT. The encoded protein is CASSLQGAGMNTEAFF.

This clone was seen a single time. This CDR3 is CASSKASGGEIYEQYF. In DNA, the CDR3 is TGTGCCAGTAGTAAGGCTAGCGGGGGGGAGATCTACGAGCAGTACTTC. The V call is TRBV19, the J call TRBJ2-7, with 12 positions matching TRBD2. The length of the CDR3 is 16 residues. The junction had 7 bases not matched to a gene; V was cut back by 4 bases and J by 3 bases. CDR1 is LNHDA, CDR2 SQIVND, per germline (reference sequence). The full variable domain, rest sourced from reference TRBV19 and TRBJ2-7, is DGGITQSPKYLFRKEGQNVTLSCEQNLNHDAMYWYRQDPGQGLRLIYYSQIVNDFQKGDIAEGYSVSREKKESFPLTVTSAQKNPTAFYLCASSKASGGEIYEQYFGPGTRLTVT.

The genes are TRBV19 and TRBJ2-6, with a tentative D call TRBD1 (6 bases). This CDR3 region has 14 residues. The germline V gene has CDR1 LNHDA and CDR2 SQIVND (reference sequence). V lost 5 bases and J 4 bases, leaving 9 bases between the germline ends. Written as DNA, the CDR3 is TGTGCCAGTAGTTCAGGGGTCGGGGCCAACGTCCTGACTTTC. Residues: CASSSGVGANVLTF.

The chain employs TRBV5-4 and TRBJ2-1; D unclear. Germline loops: CDR1 SGHNT, CDR2 YYREEE (reference sequence). V was clipped by 0 bases and J by 4 bases, with 11 bases between them. This CDR3 has 15 amino acids. CDR3 in DNA: TGTGCCAGCAGCTTGGCTATCCCCCCTTACAATGAGCAGTTCTTC. The encoded protein is CASSLAIPPYNEQFF.

CDR3 amino acids: CASSKTGKLGYTF. In DNA, the CDR3 is TGTGCCAGCAGTAAAACAGGAAAGTTAGGCTACACCTTC. The chain recombines TRBV27 with TRBJ1-2; TRBD1 is a possible D gene (5 bases). The V end lost 5 bases, the J end lost 8 bases, and 15 bases lay between the germline ends. Germline CDR1 and CDR2: MNHEY and SMNVEV (reference sequence). The CDR3 loop spans 13 amino acids.

The rearrangement uses TRBV6-6 and TRBJ2-1, with 7 bases lining up with TRBD1. Trimming removed 1 base from V and 0 bases from J; junction bases left unmatched: 3. In germline, CDR1 is MNHNY, CDR2 SVGAGI (reference sequence). CDR3 length: 16 amino acids. DNA for the CDR3: TGTGCCAGCAGTTACTTTACAGGGGTCTCCTACAATGAGCAGTTCTTC. Residues: CASSYFTGVSYNEQFF.

The chain employs TRBV25-1 and TRBJ1-2; the match to TRBD1 covers 9 bases. Germline CDR1 reads MGHDK; CDR2 reads SYGVNS. V was pared by 3 bases and J by 4 bases, with 9 bases of the junction left unmatched. This CDR3 contains 16 residues. The CDR3 is CASSDWVQGAIYGYTF. The CDR3 DNA sequence: TGTGCCAGCAGTGATTGGGTACAGGGGGCGATCTATGGCTACACCTTC.

Remarks on this clone: The sample contains more than one DNA sequence encoding this CDR3. V and J are TRBV5-6 and TRBJ1-3, with D hard to call. Germline assignment: CDR1 SGHDT and CDR2 YYEEEE. This CDR3 spans 15 amino acids. Trimming shortened V by 0 bases and J by 0 bases, and 7 bases separated the two germline ends. CDR3 coding DNA: TGTGCCAGCAGCTTGGGCGGATCCTCTGGAAACACCATATATTTT. This translates into CASSLGGSSGNTIYF.

The chain has TRBV5-4 and TRBJ2-5; D possibly corresponds to TRBD1 (6 bases). The CDR3 spans 14 residues. The germline V gene has CDR1 SGHNT and CDR2 YYREEE (reference sequence). Trimming pared 4 bases from V and 1 base from J, leaving 11 bases between. The DNA of the CDR3 is TGTGCCAGCAGCCCTCAGGGGATCCAAGAGACCCAGTACTTC. Translation gives CASSPQGIQETQYF.

V gene TRBV30 combines with J gene TRBJ2-7; 7 nucleotides match TRBD2. Germline loops: CDR1 GTSNPN, CDR2 SVGIG (reference sequence). The CDR3 runs to 13 residues. V shed 0 bases and J 6 bases; nucleotides not matched to a gene: 5. The CDR3: CAWSVAGTGEQYF. CDR3 in DNA: TGTGCCTGGAGTGTAGCGGGAACGGGCGAGCAGTACTTC.

The chain couples TRBV2 to TRBJ2-4; 11 nucleotides agree with TRBD1. The CDR3 has 19 residues. Trimming took 4 bases from V and 0 from J; bases not matched to a gene: 11. Germline V gene sequence: CDR1 SNHLY, CDR2 FYNNEI. Here the CDR3 reads CASSVTGQGDLLAKNIQYF. For the CDR3, the DNA is TGTGCCAGCAGTGTCACGGGACAGGGGGATCTTCTAGCCAAAAACATTCAGTACTTC.

This clone turned up a few times. V usage is TRBV6-6 and J usage is TRBJ1-3, with D possibly matching TRBD1 (6 bases). The CDR3 sequence is 15 residues long. Germline CDR1 and CDR2: MNHNY and SVGAGI (reference sequence). V was pared by 4 bases and J by 2 bases, with 12 bases between. As DNA, the CDR3 is TGTGCCAGCAGTTCGGACAGAGCGACTGGAAACACCATATATTTT. This encodes CASSSDRATGNTIYF.

The V and J genes are TRBV19 and TRBJ1-2; D not resolved. The CDR3 runs 13 residues. The germline CDR1 and CDR2 sequences are LNHDA and SQIVND (reference sequence). Trimming removed 1 base at V and 2 bases at J, with 5 bases between. For the CDR3, the DNA is TGTGCCAGTAGTATAGGGAGGAACTATGGCTACACCTTC. It encodes CASSIGRNYGYTF. The variable domain in full, completed from reference TRBV19 and TRBJ1-2, reads DGGITQSPKYLFRKEGQNVTLSCEQNLNHDAMYWYRQDPGQGLRLIYYSQIVNDFQKGDIAEGYSVSREKKESFPLTVTSAQKNPTAFYLCASSIGRNYGYTFGSGTRLTVV.

The chain combines TRBV6-5 with TRBJ2-1, with D perhaps TRBD2 (6 bases). Germline V gene sequence: CDR1 MNHEY, CDR2 SVGAGI. This CDR3 is 14 amino acids long. Trimming removed 2 bases at V and 5 bases at J, with 10 bases between. The CDR3 sequence is CASSYRAGHNEQFF. The CDR3 nucleotides read TGTGCCAGCAGTTACAGGGCGGGGCACAATGAGCAGTTCTTC.

The V call is TRBV2, the J call TRBJ2-5; D perhaps matches TRBD1 (5 bases). CDR1 is SNHLY, CDR2 FYNNEI, per germline. Trimming removed 6 bases at V and 1 base at J, with 12 bases between. The CDR3 spans 14 residues. In DNA, the CDR3 is TGTGCCAGCAGCCAACAGGTTCCCCAAGAGACCCAGTACTTC. This encodes CASSQQVPQETQYF.

The chain combines TRBV30 with TRBJ2-5; D is unresolved. V lost 4 bases and J 4 bases, leaving 13 bases between the germline ends. Per germline, CDR1 GTSNPN and CDR2 SVGIG (reference sequence). This CDR3 comprises 13 residues. The chain's CDR3 is CAWTARIRETQYF. In DNA form, the CDR3 reads TGTGCCTGGACCGCTAGAATTAGAGAGACCCAGTACTTC.

This clone has a handful of counts. V and J are TRBV6-6 and TRBJ1-3; D is possibly TRBD1 (5 bases). With 2 bases removed from V and 0 bases from J, the gap between germline ends came to 11 bases. The germline V gene has CDR1 MNHNY and CDR2 SVGAGI (reference sequence). This CDR3 comprises 16 residues. The DNA for the CDR3 is TGTGCCAGCAGTTACGAAACAGGTTCCTCTGGAAACACCATATATTTT. Protein sequence: CASSYETGSSGNTIYF.

V and J are TRBV29-1 and TRBJ2-5, with 7 bases matching TRBD2. V lost 5 bases to trimming and J lost 0 bases; unmatched junction nucleotides: 6. CDR1 is SQVTM and CDR2 is ANQGSEA in the germline V gene. The CDR3 is 14 amino acids. In DNA form, the CDR3 reads TGCAGCGTTAGAAAGCGGGACTACCAAGAGACCCAGTACTTC. Its translation is CSVRKRDYQETQYF. The variable domain in full, with the rest retrieved from reference TRBV29-1 and TRBJ2-5, is SAVISQKPSRDICQRGTSLTIQCQVDSQVTMMFWYRQQPGQSLTLIATANQGSEATYESGFVIDKFPISRPNLTFSTLTVSNMSPEDSSIYLCSVRKRDYQETQYFGPGTRLLVL.

The chain employs TRBV6-5 and TRBJ2-7, with D perhaps TRBD1 (6 bases). CDR1 MNHEY and CDR2 SVGAGI come from the germline V gene. The CDR3 is 15 residues long. Trimming cost V 7 bases and J 1 base, with 17 bases left between them. CDR3 sequence reads: CASTVGGPSSYEQYF. The CDR3, as DNA: TGTGCCAGCACTGTTGGGGGCCCCTCTTCCTACGAGCAGTACTTC.

The chain recombines TRBV6-1 with TRBJ2-7, with D maybe TRBD2 (6 bases). This CDR3 region has 15 residues. The V gene's germline CDR1 is MNHNS and CDR2 SASEGT. V dropped 6 bases and J dropped 3 bases, with 18 bases sitting between them. CDR3 sequence reads: CASSLPPGLYYEQYF. Written as DNA, the CDR3 is TGTGCCAGCAGCCTCCCCCCGGGACTTTACTACGAGCAGTACTTC.

V usage is TRBV5-5 and J usage is TRBJ2-2; the D is unclear. The germline CDR1 and CDR2 sequences are SGHKS and YYEKEE (reference sequence). Trimming removed 1 base from V and 4 bases from J, with 14 bases in between. This CDR3 has 16 residues. The CDR3 sequence is CASSLFTTYVTGELFF. For the CDR3, the DNA is TGTGCCAGCAGCTTGTTTACTACTTATGTCACCGGGGAGCTGTTTTTT.